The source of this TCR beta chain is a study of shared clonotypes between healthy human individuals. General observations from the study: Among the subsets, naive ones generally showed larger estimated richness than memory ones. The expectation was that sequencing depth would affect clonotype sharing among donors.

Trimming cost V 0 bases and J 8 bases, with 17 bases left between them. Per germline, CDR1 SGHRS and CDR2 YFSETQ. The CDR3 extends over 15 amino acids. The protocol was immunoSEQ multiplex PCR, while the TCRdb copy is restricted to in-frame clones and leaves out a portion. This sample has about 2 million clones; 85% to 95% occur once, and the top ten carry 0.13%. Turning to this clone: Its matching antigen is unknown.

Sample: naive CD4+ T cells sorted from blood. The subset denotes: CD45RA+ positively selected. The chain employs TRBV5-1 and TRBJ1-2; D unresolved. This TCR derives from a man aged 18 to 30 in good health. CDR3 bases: TGCGCCAGCAGCTTGGACGCCGGAAGTCGGGTGGGCTACACCTTC. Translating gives CASSLDAGSRVGYTF.